In its sample, the clone carrying this TCR beta chain was seen a few times. The antigen remains unidentified. The template was genomic DNA from peripheral blood, not RNA. Multiplex touch-down PCR with TRB-A/B primers amplified rearranged V-D-J TRB sequences. TCRdb reprocessed the multiplex PCR reads via MiXCR and lists one record per CDR3 protein. The sample shows more than 1,000 distinct CDR3 sequences, 15% to 25% of them seen only once. These data originate in a study of T cell repertoires in aging, cancer and after chemotherapy. About the study: Donors were grouped into six age bands spanning 30 or younger through 70 or older.

Study-wide findings and caveats: Median generation probability rose over the chemotherapy interval in each cancer cohort, suggesting rebound thymic output. Untreated cancer patients had significantly lower blood TCR diversity than age-matched healthy donors.

The V end was cut by 5 bases, the J end by 8 bases, with 20 bases between. Germline CDR1 and CDR2: MRHNA and SNTAGT. This CDR3 spans 15 amino acids. The chain carries TRBV6-4 and TRBJ2-3; D is undetermined. Sequencing used blood. The source is a human donor with a solid tumor. The DNA of the CDR3 is TGTGCCAGCAGTCCCTTACTTATCCGCTTAATTACGCAGTATTTT. Its translation: CASSPLLIRLITQYF.